This T cell receptor beta chain came from a study of blood T cell repertoires in COVID-19. Study as a whole: Both acute and convalescent COVID-19 samples were obtained from the United States, Italy and Spain. Nucleic acid was either cDNA or gDNA, and it came from T cells, B-cell-depleted T cells, or PBMCs.

Authors' data handling: Reference gene primer amplification gave estimated nucleated cell counts. The method was immunoSEQ multiplex PCR; TCRdb's version includes in-frame clones alone and lacks a portion of them. Clone size and the V and J calls come from that table; the DNA yielded D and trimming. The data show a few hundred thousand clones, around 85% seen once. The CDR3 totals 14 residues. The germline gives CDR1 SGHRS, CDR2 YFSETQ. V was pared by 4 bases and J by 4 bases, with 14 bases between. The source material was peripheral blood. This sequence originates from a woman in her 30s who had recovered from COVID-19. The chain is built from TRBV5-1 and TRBJ1-2, with D uncertain. As DNA, the CDR3 is TGCGCCAGCAGCGATCTAAATGCAGGCTATGGCTACACCTTC. Translation gives CASSDLNAGYGYTF.